Listed below are T cell receptor beta chains from one sample, sequenced in a study of T cell responses to AZD1222 COVID-19 vaccine. The assay was immunoSEQ multiplex PCR, and TCRdb's table has in-frame clones only and misses some. The sample has 200,000 to 250,000 clones; roughly 94% are singletons. The source was peripheral blood, collected 28 days after the second dose of the MenACWY control vaccine. These receptors were collected from an adult who received the MenACWY meningococcal vaccine as a control. Both conserved end residues are part of each CDR3. D genes are given only for firm matches. Expanded clones get a size class; other rows say once, few or many, or leave the size out.

d_call: -; clone_size: -; j_call: TRBJ1-3; v_call: TRBV5-6; cdr3_aa: CASGGGNTIYF; cdr3_nt: TGTGCCAGCGGCGGCGGAAACACCATATATTTT
d_call: -; clone_size: once; j_call: TRBJ2-7; v_call: TRBV19; cdr3_aa: CAGVGLQWRSSYEQYF; cdr3_nt: TGTGCGGGGGTGGGATTACAATGGCGGAGCTCCTACGAGCAGTACTTC
d_call: -; clone_size: -; j_call: TRBJ1-1; v_call: TRBV7-6; cdr3_aa: CASSPEGTSNTEAFF; cdr3_nt: TGTGCCAGCAGCCCAGAGGGGACAAGCAACACTGAAGCTTTCTTT
d_call: -; clone_size: -; j_call: TRBJ2-3; v_call: TRBV5-1; cdr3_aa: CASSLGERESADTQYF; cdr3_nt: TGCGCCAGCAGCTTAGGAGAACGGGAGAGCGCAGATACGCAGTATTTT
d_call: TRBD2; clone_size: few; j_call: TRBJ2-1; v_call: TRBV6-2/TRBV6-3; cdr3_aa: CASSWTSGNYNEQFF; cdr3_nt: TGTGCCAGCAGTTGGACTAGCGGGAACTACAATGAGCAGTTCTTC
d_call: TRBD1; clone_size: -; j_call: TRBJ1-2; v_call: TRBV7-2; cdr3_aa: CASSLNARGPQGYGYTF; cdr3_nt: TGTGCCAGCAGCTTAAATGCCAGGGGGCCCCAGGGCTATGGCTACACCTTC
d_call: -; clone_size: -; j_call: TRBJ2-5; v_call: TRBV12-3/TRBV12-4; cdr3_aa: CASSFVSVETQYF; cdr3_nt: TGTGCCAGCAGTTTTGTATCGGTGGAGACCCAGTACTTC
d_call: TRBD2; clone_size: -; j_call: TRBJ2-3; v_call: TRBV6-4; cdr3_aa: CASSRTSTRTDTQYF; cdr3_nt: TGTGCCAGCAGTCGGACTAGCACCCGCACAGATACGCAGTATTTT
d_call: -; clone_size: -; j_call: TRBJ1-2; v_call: TRBV5-4; cdr3_aa: CASSTGHANYGYTF; cdr3_nt: TGTGCCAGCAGCACCGGACACGCCAACTATGGCTACACCTTC
d_call: -; clone_size: -; j_call: TRBJ1-2; v_call: TRBV7-9; cdr3_aa: CASNPDLGRTF; cdr3_nt: TGTGCCAGCAACCCCGACCTAGGTAGGACCTTC
d_call: -; clone_size: -; j_call: TRBJ1-1; v_call: TRBV7-2; cdr3_aa: CASSLGPAPLLGNTEAFF; cdr3_nt: TGTGCCAGCAGCTTAGGCCCCGCTCCCCTTTTAGGAAACACTGAAGCTTTCTTT
d_call: -; clone_size: -; j_call: TRBJ2-5; v_call: TRBV5-8; cdr3_aa: CASSWRGAGLETQYF; cdr3_nt: TGTGCCAGCAGCTGGAGGGGGGCAGGGCTGGAGACCCAGTACTTC
d_call: -; clone_size: -; j_call: TRBJ1-3; v_call: TRBV7-8; cdr3_aa: CASSPSQGPGNTIYF; cdr3_nt: TGTGCCAGCAGCCCCTCACAGGGACCTGGAAACACCATATATTTT
d_call: -; clone_size: -; j_call: TRBJ2-5; v_call: TRBV7-9; cdr3_aa: CASRRIAETQYF; cdr3_nt: TGTGCCAGCCGCAGGATAGCAGAGACCCAGTACTTC
d_call: -; clone_size: -; j_call: TRBJ1-1; v_call: TRBV5-5; cdr3_aa: CASSLGGPGWTEAFF; cdr3_nt: TGTGCCAGCAGCTTGGGTGGCCCGGGCTGGACTGAAGCTTTCTTT
d_call: -; clone_size: -; j_call: TRBJ1-5; v_call: TRBV7-9; cdr3_aa: CASSSVVTTQPQHF; cdr3_nt: TGTGCCAGCAGTTCAGTCGTCACGACGCAGCCCCAGCATTTT
d_call: -; clone_size: once; j_call: TRBJ2-6; v_call: TRBV7-9; cdr3_aa: CASSRRGVSGANVLTF; cdr3_nt: TGTGCCAGCAGCCGGAGGGGCGTCTCTGGGGCCAACGTCCTGACTTTC
d_call: -; clone_size: -; j_call: TRBJ2-7; v_call: TRBV9; cdr3_aa: CASSEGGEQYF; cdr3_nt: TGTGCCAGCAGCGAGGGGGGCGAGCAGTACTTC
d_call: TRBD1; clone_size: few; j_call: TRBJ1-1; v_call: TRBV28; cdr3_aa: CASSDAGGTEAFF; cdr3_nt: TGTGCCAGCAGTGATGCAGGGGGCACTGAAGCTTTCTTT
d_call: -; clone_size: -; j_call: TRBJ2-5; v_call: TRBV18; cdr3_aa: CASSPTGVSRQETQYF; cdr3_nt: TGTGCCAGCTCACCTACGGGAGTCAGCCGACAAGAGACCCAGTACTTC
d_call: TRBD1; clone_size: once; j_call: TRBJ1-2; v_call: TRBV6-5; cdr3_aa: CASSQTGATGYTF; cdr3_nt: TGTGCCAGCAGTCAGACAGGGGCTACTGGCTACACCTTC
d_call: TRBD2; clone_size: -; j_call: TRBJ2-3; v_call: TRBV7-7; cdr3_aa: CASSPTSGVGTDTQYF; cdr3_nt: TGTGCCAGCAGCCCCACTAGCGGGGTGGGCACAGATACGCAGTATTTT
d_call: TRBD1; clone_size: once; j_call: TRBJ1-6; v_call: TRBV6-5; cdr3_aa: CASSYNRGNSPLHF; cdr3_nt: TGTGCCAGCAGTTACAACAGGGGAAATTCACCCCTCCACTTT
d_call: -; clone_size: -; j_call: TRBJ2-1; v_call: TRBV21-1; cdr3_aa: CASSPGEINNEQFF; cdr3_nt: TGTGCCAGCAGCCCCGGGGAGATTAACAATGAGCAGTTCTTC